These T cell receptor beta chains were read from a single sample in a study of T cells in Graves' hyperthyroidism and ophthalmopathy. Via MiXCR, TCRdb re-called the multiplex PCR reads, giving one row per CDR3 protein. Found here are 730,000 or so distinct CDR3 sequences, 15% to 20% of them singletons; the top ten hold roughly a sixth. The sequenced material came from blood. These receptors came from a woman in her forties or fifties with Graves' hyperthyroidism that later progressed to Graves' ophthalmopathy. CDR3s include the opening cysteine and the closing phenylalanine or tryptophan. Each record gives: D gene, V gene, J gene, clone size, CDR3 DNA, CDR3 protein. D genes are given only for firm matches. Where a row states a size, it is once, few, many or the class of an expanded clone; other rows omit it.

d_call: -
v_call: TRBV12-3/TRBV12-4
j_call: TRBJ1-5
clone_size: few
cdr3_nt: TGTGCCAGCAGTTCCACCCACAGGCTCAATCAGCCCCAGCATTTT
cdr3_aa: CASSSTHRLNQPQHF

d_call: -
v_call: TRBV18
j_call: TRBJ1-1
clone_size: many
cdr3_nt: TGTGCCAGCTCACCACCAGGAGGATCTTTGAACACTGAAGCTTTCTTT
cdr3_aa: CASSPPGGSLNTEAFF

d_call: -
v_call: TRBV5-1
j_call: TRBJ1-1
clone_size: -
cdr3_nt: TGCGCCAGCCGACGCGGGGGGGGCGCTTTCTTT
cdr3_aa: CASRRGGGAFF

d_call: TRBD1
v_call: TRBV20-1
j_call: TRBJ1-6
clone_size: few
cdr3_nt: TGCAGTGCTAGAGGCCAGGACAGGGACACCTATAATTCACCCCTCCACTTT
cdr3_aa: CSARGQDRDTYNSPLHF

d_call: TRBD1
v_call: TRBV19
j_call: TRBJ1-5
clone_size: -
cdr3_nt: TGTGCCACACACAGGGGGCTAGGTAGCAATCAGCCCCAGCATTTT
cdr3_aa: CATHRGLGSNQPQHF

d_call: -
v_call: TRBV27
j_call: TRBJ1-6
clone_size: few
cdr3_nt: TGTGCCAGCAGTTTAGGGAGGGGGGGAAATTCACCCCTCCACTTT
cdr3_aa: CASSLGRGGNSPLHF

d_call: -
v_call: TRBV20-1
j_call: TRBJ1-1
clone_size: many
cdr3_nt: TGCAGTGCTATTTTTAGGGCGAGGTCGCACACTGAAGCTTTCTTT
cdr3_aa: CSAIFRARSHTEAFF

d_call: -
v_call: TRBV18
j_call: TRBJ1-1
clone_size: few
cdr3_nt: TGTGCCAGCTCACAACTCCAAGTGGTAGATAGTCTGAACACTGAAGCTTTCTTT
cdr3_aa: CASSQLQVVDSLNTEAFF

d_call: -
v_call: TRBV27
j_call: TRBJ1-5
clone_size: once
cdr3_nt: TGTGCCAGCAGCAGCTACAGGGCCGGTCAGCCCCAGCATTTT
cdr3_aa: CASSSYRAGQPQHF

d_call: -
v_call: TRBV9
j_call: TRBJ1-5
clone_size: many
cdr3_nt: TGTGCCAGCAGCTCCGGGACTTCGGGGGATCAGCCCCAGCATTTT
cdr3_aa: CASSSGTSGDQPQHF

d_call: TRBD2
v_call: TRBV27
j_call: TRBJ2-1
clone_size: -
cdr3_nt: TGTGCCAGCAGTTTAGTTCTAGCGGGGGGGATCGATGAGCAGTTCTTC
cdr3_aa: CASSLVLAGGIDEQFF

d_call: -
v_call: TRBV7-6
j_call: TRBJ2-2
clone_size: -
cdr3_nt: TGTGCCGGCAGCTTAGAGGGTACCGGGGAGCTGTTTTTT
cdr3_aa: CAGSLEGTGELFF

d_call: -
v_call: TRBV2
j_call: TRBJ1-5
clone_size: many
cdr3_nt: TGTGCCAGCAGTGAGCTGTGGGGAGCTAGCAATCAGCCCCAGCATTTT
cdr3_aa: CASSELWGASNQPQHF

d_call: TRBD1
v_call: TRBV20-1
j_call: TRBJ1-1
clone_size: many
cdr3_nt: TGCAGTGCCGACAGGGAATTGGGAGCTTTCTTT
cdr3_aa: CSADRELGAFF

d_call: -
v_call: TRBV6-1
j_call: TRBJ1-2
clone_size: many
cdr3_nt: TGTGCCAGCAGTGAACGGATCTATGGCTACACCTTC
cdr3_aa: CASSERIYGYTF

d_call: -
v_call: TRBV11-3
j_call: TRBJ2-4
clone_size: -
cdr3_nt: TGTGCCACCGGACAGCCTCTAGCCAAAAACATTCAGTACTTC
cdr3_aa: CATGQPLAKNIQYF

d_call: -
v_call: TRBV29-1
j_call: TRBJ1-2
clone_size: many
cdr3_nt: TGCAGCGTTGATACCCGGACAGCGTATGGCTACACCTTC
cdr3_aa: CSVDTRTAYGYTF

d_call: TRBD2
v_call: TRBV19
j_call: TRBJ2-5
clone_size: -
cdr3_nt: TGTGCCAGTAGTATCCTAGCGGGGGCGGTTGGCGAGACCCAGTACTTC
cdr3_aa: CASSILAGAVGETQYF

d_call: -
v_call: TRBV9
j_call: TRBJ1-2
clone_size: many
cdr3_nt: TGTGCCAGCAGCGGACAGTTTGGGGACTATGGCTACACCTTC
cdr3_aa: CASSGQFGDYGYTF

d_call: -
v_call: TRBV12-5
j_call: TRBJ2-1
clone_size: many
cdr3_nt: TGTGCTAGTGGTTCCGTCGTAAATGAGCAGTTCTTC
cdr3_aa: CASGSVVNEQFF

d_call: -
v_call: TRBV4-1
j_call: TRBJ1-2
clone_size: few
cdr3_nt: TGCGCCAGCAGCCAAGAACAGAACTATGGCTACACCTTC
cdr3_aa: CASSQEQNYGYTF

d_call: TRBD2
v_call: TRBV18
j_call: TRBJ2-1
clone_size: many
cdr3_nt: TGTGCCAGCTCACCAAAGACTAGCGGGGGTTATGAGCAGTTCTTC
cdr3_aa: CASSPKTSGGYEQFF

d_call: TRBD1
v_call: TRBV5-5
j_call: TRBJ2-4
clone_size: -
cdr3_nt: TGTGCCAGCAGCCCAGGGGACAGGGTGCAAAACATTCAGTACTTC
cdr3_aa: CASSPGDRVQNIQYF

d_call: TRBD1
v_call: TRBV29-1
j_call: TRBJ1-5
clone_size: few
cdr3_nt: TGCAGCGTGGGGGACAGCCGACGGGGCAATCAGCCCCAGCATTTT
cdr3_aa: CSVGDSRRGNQPQHF

d_call: TRBD1
v_call: TRBV6-1
j_call: TRBJ2-2
clone_size: -
cdr3_nt: TGTGCCAGCCAAATGACAGGGTACACCGGGGAGCTGTTTTTT
cdr3_aa: CASQMTGYTGELFF

d_call: TRBD1
v_call: TRBV18
j_call: TRBJ2-3
clone_size: few
cdr3_nt: TGTGCCAGCTCACCCAACAGGGGAGCCACAGATACGCAGTATTTT
cdr3_aa: CASSPNRGATDTQYF

d_call: TRBD2
v_call: TRBV19
j_call: TRBJ2-1
clone_size: few
cdr3_nt: TGTGCCAGTAGTATATTGGCGGGGGGAGAGGACAATGAGCAGTTCTTC
cdr3_aa: CASSILAGGEDNEQFF

d_call: -
v_call: TRBV5-1
j_call: TRBJ2-2
clone_size: -
cdr3_nt: TGCGCCAGCAAAACGGGGCACACCGGGGAGCTGTTTTTT
cdr3_aa: CASKTGHTGELFF

d_call: -
v_call: TRBV18
j_call: TRBJ2-3
clone_size: many
cdr3_nt: TGTGCCAGCTCCTCGGCGGGCACCACAGATACGCAGTATTTT
cdr3_aa: CASSSAGTTDTQYF

d_call: -
v_call: TRBV20-1
j_call: TRBJ1-1
clone_size: many
cdr3_nt: TGCAGTGCTACCCAGGGAACCACTGAAGCTTTCTTT
cdr3_aa: CSATQGTTEAFF

d_call: -
v_call: TRBV27
j_call: TRBJ2-5
clone_size: -
cdr3_nt: TGTGCCAGCAGTTTATACAGGTACCAAGAGACCCAGTACTTC
cdr3_aa: CASSLYRYQETQYF

d_call: -
v_call: TRBV7-2
j_call: TRBJ1-3
clone_size: once
cdr3_nt: TGTGCCAGCAGCCAATTGGGGGCCTCTGGAAACACCATATATTTT
cdr3_aa: CASSQLGASGNTIYF

d_call: -
v_call: TRBV7-3
j_call: TRBJ2-5
clone_size: many
cdr3_nt: TGTGCCAGCAGCTTAACTCCCCACCCTCAAGAGACCCAGTACTTC
cdr3_aa: CASSLTPHPQETQYF

d_call: -
v_call: TRBV5-1
j_call: TRBJ1-1
clone_size: many
cdr3_nt: TGCGCCAGCAGCTTCCCCGGGGGAACGAACACTGAAGCTTTCTTT
cdr3_aa: CASSFPGGTNTEAFF

d_call: -
v_call: TRBV2
j_call: TRBJ1-5
clone_size: many
cdr3_nt: TGTGCCAGCAGTGGAGGAGGGGGAGAACAGCCCCAGCATTTT
cdr3_aa: CASSGGGGEQPQHF

d_call: TRBD1
v_call: TRBV12-3/TRBV12-4
j_call: TRBJ1-6
clone_size: -
cdr3_nt: TGTGCCAGCAGCCAGGGGGGGAGCTCCTATAATTCACCCCTCCACTTT
cdr3_aa: CASSQGGSSYNSPLHF

d_call: TRBD1
v_call: TRBV13
j_call: TRBJ1-6
clone_size: many
cdr3_nt: TGTGCCAGCAGCCGTACGGTAGCCTCACCGGCACCGGGACAGCCTAATTCACCCCTCCACTTT
cdr3_aa: CASSRTVASPAPGQPNSPLHF

d_call: -
v_call: TRBV6-2/TRBV6-3
j_call: TRBJ2-5
clone_size: many
cdr3_nt: TGTGCCAGCAGTTACTCGAATGGATTACCAGAGACCCAGTACTTC
cdr3_aa: CASSYSNGLPETQYF

d_call: TRBD1
v_call: TRBV2
j_call: TRBJ2-1
clone_size: many
cdr3_nt: TGTGCCAGCATACAGGGGGACAATGAGCAGTTCTTC
cdr3_aa: CASIQGDNEQFF

d_call: -
v_call: TRBV29-1
j_call: TRBJ2-7
clone_size: many
cdr3_nt: TGCAGCGTTGAAGATCTAGAGGACGAGCAGTACTTC
cdr3_aa: CSVEDLEDEQYF

d_call: -
v_call: TRBV5-1
j_call: TRBJ2-1
clone_size: many
cdr3_nt: TGCGCCAGCAGCCCCGGACAGACAAACAATGAGCAGTTCTTC
cdr3_aa: CASSPGQTNNEQFF

d_call: TRBD1
v_call: TRBV20-1
j_call: TRBJ1-6
clone_size: -
cdr3_nt: TGCAGTGCTGGGACAGGGGCGGAAGTAGGTTCACCCCTCCACTTT
cdr3_aa: CSAGTGAEVGSPLHF

d_call: TRBD1
v_call: TRBV3-1
j_call: TRBJ1-2
clone_size: few
cdr3_nt: TGTGCCAGCAGCCAAGAAAGAACAGGGGGCAACTATGGCTACACCTTC
cdr3_aa: CASSQERTGGNYGYTF

d_call: -
v_call: TRBV14
j_call: TRBJ2-7
clone_size: few
cdr3_nt: TGTGCCAGCAGCGCCGGGCTCGGAACCTACGAGCAGTACTTC
cdr3_aa: CASSAGLGTYEQYF

d_call: -
v_call: TRBV7-3
j_call: TRBJ2-1
clone_size: many
cdr3_nt: TGTGCCAGCAGACCCGAGGGGGGGGGTGAGCAGTTCTTC
cdr3_aa: CASRPEGGGEQFF

d_call: TRBD1
v_call: TRBV19
j_call: TRBJ1-1
clone_size: -
cdr3_nt: TGTGCCAGTAGTATCGGCAGGGGGCTACTGAACACTGAAGCTTTCTTT
cdr3_aa: CASSIGRGLLNTEAFF

d_call: TRBD1
v_call: TRBV5-1
j_call: TRBJ1-4
clone_size: many
cdr3_nt: TGCGCCAGCAGCCCAGGGACAGGGGCTAATGAAAAACTGTTTTTT
cdr3_aa: CASSPGTGANEKLFF

d_call: TRBD2
v_call: TRBV7-3
j_call: TRBJ2-1
clone_size: -
cdr3_nt: TGTGCCAGCAGCGTACTAGCGGGGCCCTACAATGAGCAGTTCTTC
cdr3_aa: CASSVLAGPYNEQFF

d_call: -
v_call: TRBV5-1
j_call: TRBJ2-2
clone_size: many
cdr3_nt: TGCGCCAGCAGCGCCGAAGGGGGGTTAGCGAACACCGGGGAGCTGTTTTTT
cdr3_aa: CASSAEGGLANTGELFF

d_call: -
v_call: TRBV6-9
j_call: TRBJ2-5
clone_size: -
cdr3_nt: TGTGCCAGCAGTTTTGGGAGGTCGAAAGAGACCCAGTACTTC
cdr3_aa: CASSFGRSKETQYF

d_call: -
v_call: TRBV12-3/TRBV12-4
j_call: TRBJ2-1
clone_size: -
cdr3_nt: TGTGCCAGTAGCTCTTCCAATGAGCAGTTCTTC
cdr3_aa: CASSSSNEQFF

d_call: -
v_call: TRBV6-2/TRBV6-3
j_call: TRBJ1-1
clone_size: -
cdr3_nt: TGTGCCAGCAGACCACAGGCTAGGAACACTGAAGCTTCCTTT
cdr3_aa: CASRPQARNTEASF

d_call: -
v_call: TRBV3-1
j_call: TRBJ1-5
clone_size: many
cdr3_nt: TGTGCCAGCAGCCACGGGTTGGAGGGCAATCAGCCCCAGCATTTT
cdr3_aa: CASSHGLEGNQPQHF

d_call: -
v_call: TRBV7-3
j_call: TRBJ2-1
clone_size: many
cdr3_nt: TGTGCCAGCAGGTCCCCAGGGTCCGGTGAGCAGTTCTTC
cdr3_aa: CASRSPGSGEQFF

d_call: -
v_call: TRBV20-1
j_call: TRBJ1-4
clone_size: -
cdr3_nt: TGCAGTGCTAGAGATGTGGTGGGGCATGAAAAACTGTTTTTT
cdr3_aa: CSARDVVGHEKLFF

d_call: TRBD1
v_call: TRBV7-9
j_call: TRBJ2-7
clone_size: -
cdr3_nt: TGTGCCAGCGGCTACACAGACAGGGGAGGCCCCTACGAGCAGTACTTC
cdr3_aa: CASGYTDRGGPYEQYF

d_call: -
v_call: TRBV12-3/TRBV12-4
j_call: TRBJ1-2
clone_size: -
cdr3_nt: TGTGCCAGCAGTGTCCGGGACGCCCTGTGGGGCTACACCTTC
cdr3_aa: CASSVRDALWGYTF

d_call: TRBD1
v_call: TRBV3-1
j_call: TRBJ2-5
clone_size: many
cdr3_nt: TGTGCCAGCAGCGTAGGGGGCGAGGAAGAGACCCAGTACTTC
cdr3_aa: CASSVGGEEETQYF

d_call: -
v_call: TRBV14
j_call: TRBJ2-6
clone_size: -
cdr3_nt: TGTGCCAGCAGCCAACAGGACGCGTCTTTCTTTGGGTCCGTCCTGACTTTC
cdr3_aa: CASSQQDASFFGSVLTF